Following are 26 T cell receptor beta chains from one sample sequenced in a study of CD8+ T cells in alopecia areata. Investigators isolated RNA and reverse transcribed it into cDNA to act as the sequencing template. Measured with immunoSEQ multiplex PCR; TCRdb has only the in-frame clones, and not every one. The sample has over 50,000 clones; 45% to 55% are singletons. The input for sequencing was CD8+ T cells sorted from blood, taken at week 0. These receptors were obtained from a human donor with alopecia areata.

The chain combines TRBV19 with TRBJ2-1, with D perhaps TRBD2 (5 bases). Trimming removed 7 bases from V and 5 bases from J, with 12 bases in between. This CDR3 is built from 13 residues. Germline V CDR1 and CDR2: LNHDA, SQIVND (reference sequence). CDR3 sequence: CASTTTSHNEQFF. The DNA for the CDR3 is TGTGCCAGTACCACAACTAGTCACAATGAGCAGTTCTTC.

J is TRBJ1-1 and V is TRBV29-1; the D gene is possibly TRBD1 (6 bases). The CDR3 contains 14 residues. V lost 1 base and J lost 4, with 13 bases in between. Germline lookup yields CDR1 SQVTM and CDR2 ANQGSEA. In DNA, the CDR3 is TGCAGCGTTGAAGGGGAGGGGGGAAGCACTGAAGCTTTCTTT. Its translation is CSVEGEGGSTEAFF.

The V call is TRBV29-1, the J call TRBJ2-1; TRBD1 is a possible D gene (6 bases). V was clipped by 7 bases and J by 10 bases, with 14 bases between them. CDR1 is SQVTM and CDR2 is ANQGSEA in the germline V gene. This CDR3 spans 11 amino acids. The CDR3 protein is CSAQTGTEQFF. The CDR3 nucleotides read TGCAGCGCCCAAACCGGGACAGAGCAGTTCTTC.

This clone is classed as medium-sized. The junction and the germline gene differ at one end; a read error may be behind it. This chain links TRBV20-1 with TRBJ2-4; D unresolved. The CDR3 length is 11 residues. Germline CDR1 DFQATT, CDR2 SNEGSKA (reference sequence). Here the CDR3 reads CSATSRPTSSF. The DNA of the CDR3 is TGCAGTGCTACCTCCAGGCCCACCTCCTCCTTC.

The chain has TRBV9 and TRBJ2-1; D is possibly TRBD2 (5 bases). This CDR3 has 13 residues. Germline CDR1 and CDR2: SGDLS and YYNGEE. Trimming pared 3 bases from V and 4 bases from J, leaving 8 bases between. The CDR3 is CASSGTYYNEQFF. CDR3 DNA: TGTGCCAGCAGCGGGACTTATTACAATGAGCAGTTCTTC.

The chain uses TRBV2 and TRBJ1-1; D unresolved. Per germline, CDR1 SNHLY and CDR2 FYNNEI. With 3 bases removed from V and 3 bases from J, the gap between germline ends came to 8 bases. The CDR3 loop spans 13 amino acids. The CDR3 coding sequence is TGTGCCAGCAGTGAGGGTTTGCACACTGAAGCTTTCTTT. This gives the protein CASSEGLHTEAFF.

This chain links TRBV30 with TRBJ1-1; D is perhaps TRBD1 (5 bases). CDR1 is GTSNPN and CDR2 is SVGIG in the germline V gene (reference sequence). This CDR3 has 12 amino acids. The ends were cut back, 8 bases at V and 5 bases at J, with 15 bases in the middle. CDR3 residues: CAPGQGVTEAFF. The CDR3 DNA follows: TGTGCCCCGGGCCAGGGAGTAACTGAAGCTTTCTTT.

V and J are TRBV5-1 and TRBJ1-1; no firm D call. Germline V gives CDR1 SGHRS, CDR2 YFSETQ. V lost 2 bases, J lost 6 bases, and 8 bases lay in between. The length of the CDR3 is 12 residues. CDR3 loop: CASSFGGAEAFF. The CDR3 DNA reads as TGCGCCAGCAGCTTTGGAGGCGCTGAAGCTTTCTTT. Looking up the rest from reference TRBV5-1 and TRBJ1-1 gives the full variable domain: KAGVTQTPRYLIKTRGQQVTLSCSPISGHRSVSWYQQTPGQGLQFLFEYFSETQRNKGNFPGRFSGRQFSNSRSEMNVSTLELGDSALYLCASSFGGAEAFFGQGTRLTVV.

The V gene is TRBV29-1, the J gene TRBJ1-1; 8 nucleotides agree with TRBD1. The J segment lost 6 bases and the V segment lost 1 base, leaving 10 bases of the junction unmatched. This CDR3 has 15 residues. CDR1 and CDR2 (germline): SQVTM, ANQGSEA. The CDR3 loop is CSVEGPAGGSAEAFF. CDR3 nucleotides: TGCAGCGTTGAAGGTCCAGCAGGGGGCTCGGCTGAAGCTTTCTTT.

J is TRBJ2-2 and V is TRBV4-1; D call uncertain. The CDR3 has 13 residues. Trimming removed 5 bases from V and 3 bases from J, with 7 bases in between. CDR1 is MGHRA and CDR2 is YSYEKL in the germline V gene. CDR3 protein: CASSRVDTGELFF. The CDR3 DNA is TGCGCCAGCAGCAGGGTGGACACCGGGGAGCTGTTTTTT.

V gene TRBV29-1 combines with J gene TRBJ1-2, with D perhaps TRBD1 (6 bases). The CDR3 consists of 11 residues. V was trimmed by 5 bases and J by 7 bases, leaving 11 bases between them. Germline V gene sequence: CDR1 SQVTM, CDR2 ANQGSEA. The CDR3 protein is CSVLWGPGYTF. The DNA of the CDR3 is TGCAGCGTTTTATGGGGGCCTGGCTACACCTTC.

The chain has TRBV28 and TRBJ2-7, with 8 bases lining up with TRBD2. Germline-derived CDR1 and CDR2 are MDHEN and SYDVKM. The CDR3 contains 14 residues. After removal of 3 bases from V and 5 bases from J, the junction contained 6 bases not matched to a gene. The CDR3 loop reads CASSFGRGNNEQYF. The CDR3 nucleotides are TGTGCCAGCAGTTTCGGGAGGGGCAACAACGAGCAGTACTTC.

This rearrangement joins TRBV7-8 to TRBJ2-3; D is unresolved. CDR1 and CDR2 (germline): SGHVS, FQNEAQ. CDR3 length equals 14 residues. The V and J ends lost 5 bases and 0 bases respectively, with 9 bases between them. Here the CDR3 DNA reads TGTGCCAGCAGCCTCCGACTCAGCACAGATACGCAGTATTTT. This translates into CASSLRLSTDTQYF.

The chain carries TRBV29-1 and TRBJ2-7; 9 positions agree with TRBD2. Germline V CDR1 and CDR2: SQVTM, ANQGSEA. The CDR3 consists of 14 residues. Trimming took 1 base from V and 2 from J; bases not matched to a gene: 3. The CDR3 DNA reads TGCAGCGTTGAAGGTAGCGGGGGAACCTACGAGCAGTACTTC. It translates to CSVEGSGGTYEQYF.

The genes are TRBV5-1 and TRBJ2-7; D not certain. There are 13 residues in the CDR3. Germline CDR1 SGHRS, CDR2 YFSETQ. Trimming left V 3 bases short and J 1 base short, with 8 bases between. CDR3 sequence: CASSWTLSYEQYF. The CDR3, as DNA: TGCGCCAGCAGCTGGACCCTTTCCTACGAGCAGTACTTC.

The CDR3 region is CASSFGGRGTYNEQFF. CDR3 DNA sequence: TGTGCCAGCAGCTTCGGCGGGAGGGGAACCTACAATGAGCAGTTCTTC. The rearrangement joins TRBV11-2 to TRBJ2-1, with TRBD2 identical over 9 bases. The CDR3 consists of 16 residues. Germline V CDR1 and CDR2: SGHAT, FQNNGV. V was clipped by 3 bases and J by 2 bases; unmatched bases: 5.

V usage is TRBV7-9 and J usage is TRBJ2-7, with TRBD1 matching over 7 bases. Trimming removed 3 bases from V and 6 bases from J; junction bases left unmatched: 5. This CDR3 is 13 amino acids long. Germline assignment: CDR1 SEHNR and CDR2 FQNEAQ (reference sequence). CDR3 nucleotide sequence: TGTGCCAGCAGCTTCCCTGGGACAGCCGAGCAGTACTTC. Translating gives CASSFPGTAEQYF.

This clone has just a few counts. This chain links TRBV7-2 with TRBJ2-3; D is undetermined. CDR3 size: 13 residues. The germline V and J ends were trimmed by 5 bases and 5 bases, with 11 bases remaining between them. Germline V CDR1 and CDR2: SGHTA, FQGNSA. The CDR3 DNA sequence: TGTGCCAGCAGCCCCGTGGTAGGAGATACGCAGTATTTT. Translating it yields CASSPVVGDTQYF.

The V and J genes are TRBV4-1 and TRBJ2-2, with D perhaps TRBD1 or TRBD2 (7 bases each). Trimming shortened V by 1 base and J by 6 bases, and 15 bases separated the two germline ends. The germline V gene has CDR1 MGHRA and CDR2 YSYEKL. The CDR3 contains 16 residues. The CDR3 here is CASSQGRGRGPGELFF. Here the CDR3 DNA reads TGCGCCAGCAGCCAAGGACGAGGGAGGGGGCCCGGGGAGCTGTTTTTT.

The CDR3 DNA reads TGTGCCAGCAGCTTAGCCAGCGGGCTTGATACGCAGTATTTT. This sequence encodes CASSLASGLDTQYF. This rearrangement joins TRBV25-1 to TRBJ2-3; the D gene is possibly TRBD2 (6 bases). The CDR3 totals 14 residues. The germline V gene encodes CDR1 MGHDK and CDR2 SYGVNS. V was trimmed by 6 bases and J by 6 bases, leaving 16 bases between them.

This clone was observed a few times. This chain links TRBV25-1 with TRBJ2-7; 11 bases agree with TRBD1. This CDR3 comprises 15 residues. After removal of 5 bases from V and 4 bases from J, the junction contained 7 bases not matched to a gene. Germline V gene data show CDR1 as MGHDK and CDR2 as SYGVNS. The DNA for the CDR3 is TGTGCCAGCAGTTACCCGGGACAGGGGGTTTACGAGCAGTACTTC. This translates into CASSYPGQGVYEQYF.

Comments on this clone: Just one base apart from a much larger clone, this may be a read error. The sample holds other DNA sequences that translate to the same CDR3. The chain is built from TRBV6-4 and TRBJ2-2; D gene ambiguous. CDR1 is MRHNA and CDR2 is SNTAGT in the germline V gene. This CDR3 region has 13 residues. Trimming removed 3 bases from V and 0 bases from J, with 2 bases in between. CDR3 sequence reads: CASSDTNTGELFF. Here the CDR3 DNA reads TGTGCCAGCAGTGATACGAACACCGGGGAGCTGTTTTTT.

This clone came up a few times. The CDR3 DNA is TGCGCCAGCAGTGAGACTAGGGTGAAACAGCCCCAGCATTTT. It encodes CASSETRVKQPQHF. The chain combines TRBV10-2 with TRBJ1-5, with D unresolved. Trimming took off 2 bases at V and 7 bases at J, with 12 bases between the two ends. Per the germline V gene, CDR1 is WSHSY and CDR2 is SAAADI. The CDR3 length is 14 residues.

The V and J genes are TRBV29-1 and TRBJ2-7; D not certain. The ends were cut back, 5 bases at V and 7 bases at J, with 12 bases in the middle. The germline V gene encodes CDR1 SQVTM and CDR2 ANQGSEA. This CDR3 is built from 11 residues. The chain's CDR3 is CSVRYGPEQYF. The CDR3 DNA sequence: TGCAGCGTTCGGTACGGTCCTGAGCAGTACTTC.

The V and J genes are TRBV7-9 and TRBJ2-7; TRBD2 matches 8 bases. Germline CDR1 reads SEHNR; CDR2 reads FQNEAQ (reference sequence). The J segment lost 1 base and the V segment lost 5 bases, leaving 13 bases of the junction unmatched. The CDR3 length is 17 residues. CDR3 residues: CASSLVRGTSRSYEQYF. In nucleotides, the CDR3 is TGTGCCAGCAGCCTCGTTAGGGGGACTAGTAGATCCTACGAGCAGTACTTC. The full variable domain, completed using reference TRBV7-9 and TRBJ2-7, is DTGVSQNPRHKITKRGQNVTFRCDPISEHNRLYWYRQTLGQGPEFLTYFQNEAQLEKSRLLSDRFSAERPKGSFSTLEIQRTEQGDSAMYLCASSLVRGTSRSYEQYFGPGTRLTVT.

This clone has more than one count but fewer than ten. This chain links TRBV7-9 with TRBJ1-3; TRBD1 aligns across 7 bases. Trimming took 4 bases from V and 4 from J; bases not matched to a gene: 16. This CDR3 is built from 18 residues. In germline, CDR1 is SEHNR, CDR2 FQNEAQ (reference sequence). CDR3 sequence: CASSSRRQGPRGGNTIYF. The CDR3 DNA reads as TGTGCCAGCAGCTCGCGCCGACAGGGTCCTCGAGGAGGAAACACCATATATTTT.